A selection of T cell receptor beta chains follows, all from one sample in a study of long-term antiretroviral therapy in people with HIV. Some clones are missing from TCRdb's copy, which holds only in-frame ones; the method was immunoSEQ multiplex PCR. Of tens of thousands of clones listed, about 89% are singletons. The specimen was unsorted PBMCs, collected 0.1 years before starting antiretroviral therapy. Receptors were obtained from a woman in her forties or fifties with HIV. The CDR3 runs from the conserved cysteine through the conserved F or W. Each record gives: clone size, D gene, J gene, V gene, CDR3 DNA, CDR3 protein. D genes are given only for firm matches. A row's size may be missing; if present it is once, few, many or a size class.

.	.	TRBJ1-2	TRBV10-3	TGTGCCATCAGTGAGCCCGGGGGCAGTGGCTACACCTTC	CAISEPGGSGYTF
.	.	TRBJ2-7	TRBV30	TGTGCCTCGCCCGGACAGCCCCACTCCTACGAGCAGTACTTC	CASPGQPHSYEQYF
once	.	TRBJ2-7	TRBV7-8	TGTGCCAGCAGCCCGGGGACGGGCTCCTACGAGCAGTACTTC	CASSPGTGSYEQYF
.	.	TRBJ2-7	TRBV30	TGTGCTGTCGAAACCCCGGTAAGCGTGGAGCAGTACTTC	CAVETPVSVEQYF
.	.	TRBJ1-1	TRBV27	TGTGCCAGCAGTTTATCCCGGGGTTTTACCATGAACACTGAAGCTTTCTTT	CASSLSRGFTMNTEAFF
.	TRBD1	TRBJ2-7	TRBV5-1	TGCGCCAGCAGCTTGGGACAGGGGAGTTCCTACGAGCAGTACTTC	CASSLGQGSSYEQYF
.	TRBD2	TRBJ2-5	TRBV18	TGTGCCAGCTCACCAGAGCTAGCGGGGACGGGAGAGACCCAGTACTTC	CASSPELAGTGETQYF
.	.	TRBJ1-5	TRBV2	TGTGCCAGCAGTATGGGGCGCAGCAATCAGCCCCAGCATTTT	CASSMGRSNQPQHF
once	.	TRBJ1-2	TRBV5-8	TGTGCCAGCAGCTTGGTGAGGGTGGATGGCTACACCTTC	CASSLVRVDGYTF
.	.	TRBJ2-1	TRBV14	TGTGCCAGCAGCCAAGATTCCCGGACCGAGCAGTTCTTC	CASSQDSRTEQFF
few	.	TRBJ1-5	TRBV7-6	TGTGCCAGCAGCCTCAGGGAAAATCAGCCCCAGCATTTT	CASSLRENQPQHF
once	TRBD1	TRBJ1-4	TRBV5-4	TGTGCCAGCAGCCAAGGGGGACAGGGAGATGAAAAACTGTTTTTT	CASSQGGQGDEKLFF
.	.	TRBJ1-2	TRBV7-2	TGTGCCAGCAGCCCCCCGGCTATCTACTATGGCTACACCTTC	CASSPPAIYYGYTF
.	.	TRBJ1-4	TRBV9	TGTGCCAGCAGCGTAGGGTGGGCAACTAATGAAAAACTGTTTTTT	CASSVGWATNEKLFF
.	TRBD1	TRBJ1-1	TRBV7-9	TGTGCCAGCAGCCCCCGGGGACAGCAGAACACTGAAGCTTTCTTT	CASSPRGQQNTEAFF
.	.	TRBJ1-6	TRBV30	TGTGCCGGTCGGGCCCCAATTATTCCATCCCTCCACTTT	CAGRAPIIPSLHF
once	.	TRBJ1-2	TRBV5-6	TGTGCCAGCAGCCTGAACGAGGGCTACACCTTC	CASSLNEGYTF
few	.	TRBJ1-1	TRBV27	TGTGCCAGCGGAAAATTAGACCGGAACACTGAAGCTTTCTTT	CASGKLDRNTEAFF
.	TRBD2	TRBJ2-2	TRBV11-2	TGTGCCAGCAGCTCCGGACTAGCGGGGACCGGGGAGCTGTTTTTT	CASSSGLAGTGELFF
.	TRBD1	TRBJ1-1	TRBV18	TGTGCCAGCTCACGTACGACAGGGGGGAACACTGAAGCTTTCTTT	CASSRTTGGNTEAFF
.	TRBD2	TRBJ2-3	TRBV11-3	TGTGCCAGCAGCACCCCTAGCGGGGGGAACCCTCTCACAGATACGCAGTATTTT	CASSTPSGGNPLTDTQYF
.	.	TRBJ2-3	TRBV6-1	TGTGCCAGCAGTGGAGGGGGACCGACAGATACGCAGTATTTT	CASSGGGPTDTQYF
.	.	TRBJ1-1	TRBV30	TGTGCCTGGAGTCACGGGGACACTGAAGCTTTCTTT	CAWSHGDTEAFF
once	.	TRBJ2-3	TRBV6-5	TGTGCCAGCAGTTACCCGAGCACAGATACGCAGTATTTT	CASSYPSTDTQYF
.	TRBD1	TRBJ2-7	TRBV9	TGTGCCAGCAGCGCAAGGACAGGGGGCTTGGAGCAGTACTTC	CASSARTGGLEQYF
few	.	TRBJ1-2	TRBV30	TGTGCCTGGAGTGTATCGGGAGCATTCCGAGGCTACACCTTC	CAWSVSGAFRGYTF
.	.	TRBJ1-1	TRBV19	TGTGCCAGTAGTACTTACGTTTCGAACACTGAAGCTTTCTTT	CASSTYVSNTEAFF
once	.	TRBJ2-2	TRBV7-9	TGTGCCAGCAGCTTAGGGGGTATTTCCGGGGAGCTGTTTTTT	CASSLGGISGELFF
.	.	TRBJ1-5	TRBV5-1	TGCGCCAGCAGCCCGCAGGGCATCAGCAATCAGCCCCAGCATTTT	CASSPQGISNQPQHF
.	TRBD1	TRBJ1-6	TRBV6-1	TGTGCCAGCAGTGAATGGACCGGGACAGTTCCTTCGTCCCTCCACTTT	CASSEWTGTVPSSLHF
.	.	TRBJ1-2	TRBV6-4	TGTGCCAGCAGCGGGGGCTTCAACTATGGCTACACCTTC	CASSGGFNYGYTF
.	TRBD1	TRBJ2-3	TRBV6-5	TGTGCCAGCAGCCGACAGGGGGTAGATACGCAGTATTTT	CASSRQGVDTQYF
few	TRBD1	TRBJ1-6	TRBV27	TGTGCCAGCAGTACCAGGGGGCCGCTTAATTCACCCCTCCACTTT	CASSTRGPLNSPLHF
.	.	TRBJ2-3	TRBV7-3	TGTGCCAGCAGTCCCGGCGGGGGCTACACAGATACGCAGTATTTT	CASSPGGGYTDTQYF
.	.	TRBJ2-7	TRBV4-3	TGCGCCAGCAGCCAAGAAGCAGGGGCCTCGTACGAGCAGTACTTC	CASSQEAGASYEQYF
.	.	TRBJ1-1	TRBV2	TGTGCCAGCAGGATCGGGAACACTGAAGCTTTCTTT	CASRIGNTEAFF
.	.	TRBJ2-2	TRBV5-1	TGCGCCAGCAGCTTGAGCGGAGCCCAGAACACCGGGGAGCTGTTTTTT	CASSLSGAQNTGELFF
once	TRBD1	TRBJ2-1	TRBV4-2	TGTGCCAGCAGCCCGGGACAGGCTTACAATGAGCAGTTCTTC	CASSPGQAYNEQFF
.	.	TRBJ2-7	TRBV7-2	TGTGCCAGCAGCTCGACTGGGACACCTACTTCTAAAGAGCAGTACTTC	CASSSTGTPTSKEQYF
.	TRBD1	TRBJ1-4	TRBV2	TGTGCCAGCACCAGGGGGCGCGGTGAAAAACTGTTTTTT	CASTRGRGEKLFF
.	.	TRBJ1-3	TRBV20-1	TGCAGCCGGCGGTCGGGAAACACCATATATTTT	CSRRSGNTIYF
once	TRBD2	TRBJ2-7	TRBV6-6	TGTGCCAGCAACCCAGGCGGGGGTTCCTACGAGCAGTACTTC	CASNPGGGSYEQYF
.	.	TRBJ2-7	TRBV4-3	TGCGCCAGCAGCCAAGATACCGGACTCCCCTCCTACGAGCAGTACTTC	CASSQDTGLPSYEQYF
.	.	TRBJ1-2	TRBV16	TGTGCCAGCAGCCAATTGGGCAAAGACTATGGCTACACCTTC	CASSQLGKDYGYTF
once	.	TRBJ1-1	TRBV30	TGTGCCAGCCAAGGGGGGCACACTGAAGCTTTCTTT	CASQGGHTEAFF
.	TRBD1	TRBJ1-5	TRBV11-2	TGTGCCAGCAGCTGGGAGGGACAGAACAATCAGCCCCAGCATTTT	CASSWEGQNNQPQHF
few	TRBD1	TRBJ1-2	TRBV7-9	TGTGCCAGCAGCTTCGGTGGGACAGGGGCTTATGGCTACACCTTC	CASSFGGTGAYGYTF
.	.	TRBJ1-4	TRBV27	TGTGCCAGCAGTTTATGGCCGGGAGAAAAACTGTTTTTT	CASSLWPGEKLFF
.	.	TRBJ2-3	TRBV4-1	TGCGCCAGCAGCCAAGCAGATACGCAGTATTTT	CASSQADTQYF
.	.	TRBJ2-1	TRBV15	TGTGCCACCAGCGGGTATGAGCCAGACAATGAGCAGTTCTTC	CATSGYEPDNEQFF
.	TRBD1	TRBJ2-2	TRBV6-4	TGTGCCAGCAGTGACCCTCGCCGGGACAGGGGGCGGGGGGGTCTCGCCGGGGAGCTGTTTTTT	CASSDPRRDRGRGGLAGELFF
.	.	TRBJ2-7	TRBV5-6	TGTGCCAGCAGCCGGACGGATACCTACGAGCAGTACTTC	CASSRTDTYEQYF
.	.	TRBJ1-5	TRBV19	TGTGCCAGTAGTAGTCAGGCGGGCAATCAGCCCCAGCATTTT	CASSSQAGNQPQHF
.	.	TRBJ1-5	TRBV2	TGTGCCAGCAGTGGGGATTTCAATCAGCCCCAGCATTTT	CASSGDFNQPQHF
.	.	TRBJ1-5	TRBV4-1	TGCGCCAGCAGCCAAGAATCCGCGAGGGGTACTAATCAGCCCCAGCATTTT	CASSQESARGTNQPQHF
.	.	TRBJ2-2	TRBV19	TGTGCCAGTAGTAACGCCAACTCTCCCGGGGAGCTGTTTTTT	CASSNANSPGELFF